The rows below give T cell receptor beta chains drawn from one sample of a study of T cells in Graves' hyperthyroidism and ophthalmopathy. Via MiXCR, TCRdb re-called the multiplex PCR reads, giving one row per CDR3 protein. Among 640,000 or so distinct CDR3 sequences listed, 14% were seen once. The sample comprised blood. These receptors all stem from a woman aged 18-30 years with Graves' ophthalmopathy. CDR3s include the opening cysteine and the closing phenylalanine or tryptophan.

TRBV7-2	TRBJ2-7	CASSSDPLTSSTYEQYF
TRBV25-1	TRBJ1-1	CASSEYWADSTEAFF
TRBV5-6	TRBJ2-5	CASSLGGRETQYF
TRBV9	TRBJ2-2	CASSVALAGLNTGEPFF
TRBV4-1	TRBJ2-1	CASSQVGGLAGNNEQFF
TRBV2	TRBJ2-7	CASRDPRLAGGPREQYF
TRBV6-1	TRBJ1-1	CASRMQGTTEAFF
TRBV18	TRBJ1-3	CASSPGHGDSGNTIYF
TRBV20-1	TRBJ1-2	CSASPDGGDYGYTF
TRBV6-5	TRBJ1-6	CASSYFLGQGGSPLHF
TRBV11-2	TRBJ2-2	CASSPWTGGSTGELFF
TRBV7-7	TRBJ2-3	CASSWDIKDTQYF
TRBV29-1	TRBJ2-7	CSARTGGTGEQYF
TRBV30	TRBJ2-4	CALQRGRPTDIQYF
TRBV3-1	TRBJ2-7	CASSPSLTYEQYF
TRBV7-9	TRBJ1-4	CASSRTSNNEKLFF
TRBV30	TRBJ1-1	CAWDQGAKAFF
TRBV2	TRBJ1-2	CASSEEGYGGRASGYTF
TRBV4-3	TRBJ1-2	CASSPGGGAGNYGYTF
TRBV6-1	TRBJ2-1	CASSEEGTGYNEQFF